The 18 T cell receptor beta chains listed next were all sequenced from one sample in a study of STAT5B mutations in CD4+ large granular lymphocyte leukemia. Profiling relied on immunoSEQ multiplex PCR, and the TCRdb table lists in-frame clones only, not all of them. The sample shows approximately 30,000 clones, roughly 65% of them seen only once. Sequencing input: CD4+ T cells from blood buffy coats. These receptors all stem from a human donor in good health.

This chain joins TRBV7-2 and TRBJ2-7; the match to TRBD2 covers 10 bases. Trimming took 1 base from V and 0 from J; bases not matched to a gene: 0. Germline CDR1 SGHTA, CDR2 FQGNSA. CDR3 length equals 15 residues. CDR3: CASSLVAGGSYEQYF. The CDR3 nucleotides read TGTGCCAGCAGCTTAGTAGCGGGGGGCTCCTACGAGCAGTACTTC.

V gene TRBV4-3 combines with J gene TRBJ2-7; the D gene is possibly TRBD1 (5 bases). Trimming stripped 0 bases from V and 2 bases from J, with 11 bases between. The CDR3 contains 15 residues. Germline lookup yields CDR1 LGHNA and CDR2 YSLEER. The CDR3 protein is CASSQDRASTYEQYF. The CDR3 DNA is TGCGCCAGCAGCCAAGACAGGGCCAGCACCTACGAGCAGTACTTC.

The genes are TRBV2 and TRBJ2-1; 8 bases align to TRBD2. Trimming at V came to 7 bases and at J to 9 bases, leaving 17 bases not matched to a gene. The CDR3 contains 16 residues. In germline, CDR1 is SNHLY, CDR2 FYNNEI. CDR3 nucleotides: TGTGCCAGCACCCGAGGGCTAGCGGGTGTCTCAGGTGAGCAGTTCTTC. Translation: CASTRGLAGVSGEQFF.

This chain joins TRBV9 and TRBJ2-2; a possible D gene is TRBD1 (6 bases). Trimming cost V 4 bases and J 3 bases, with 16 bases left between them. Germline lookup yields CDR1 SGDLS and CDR2 YYNGEE. The CDR3 has 16 residues. CDR3 bases: TGTGCCAGCAGCCCACAGCAGGGGCGGGACACCGGGGAGCTGTTTTTT. Translating gives CASSPQQGRDTGELFF.

The rearrangement uses TRBV7-8 and TRBJ2-5, with 7 bases that match TRBD2. The CDR3 contains 14 residues. The J segment lost 0 bases and the V segment lost 5 bases, leaving 3 bases of the junction unmatched. Germline CDR1 is SGHVS and CDR2 is FQNEAQ. CDR3 DNA: TGTGCCAGCAGCGTCGGGACTAACCAAGAGACCCAGTACTTC. It is translated as CASSVGTNQETQYF.

The chain links TRBV7-6 to TRBJ1-2, with a tentative D call TRBD1 (6 bases). V was trimmed by 5 bases and J by 5 bases, leaving 21 bases between them. Germline CDR1 reads SGHVS; CDR2 reads FNYEAQ. This CDR3 has 16 residues. CDR3 sequence reads: CASSPGAGGGRYGYTF. The CDR3 DNA sequence: TGTGCCAGCAGCCCCGGGGCCGGGGGCGGTCGGTATGGCTACACCTTC.

This clone was detected a few times. This sequence joins TRBV27 and TRBJ2-2; 10 bases match TRBD2. V lost 6 bases to trimming and J lost 1 base; unmatched junction nucleotides: 5. CDR3 length: 16 residues. Germline V gives CDR1 MNHEY, CDR2 SMNVEV (reference sequence). As DNA, the CDR3 is TGTGCCAGCAGCCGTCGACTAGCGGGGAACACCGGGGAGCTGTTTTTT. This sequence encodes CASSRRLAGNTGELFF.

The chain recombines TRBV27 with TRBJ1-4; D may be TRBD1 (5 bases). Germline CDR1 reads MNHEY; CDR2 reads SMNVEV (reference sequence). The V end lost 3 bases, the J end lost 7 bases, and 12 bases lay between the germline ends. The CDR3 has 14 residues. CDR3 residues: CASSFGGGSEKLFF. DNA of the CDR3: TGTGCCAGCAGTTTTGGGGGGGGAAGTGAAAAACTGTTTTTT.

This clone was counted between two and nine times. This chain uses TRBV5-6 with TRBJ2-5; D is ambiguous. Trimming took 3 bases from V and 5 from J, leaving 17 bases between them. This CDR3 has 15 amino acids. Looked up from germline, CDR1 is SGHDT and CDR2 is YYEEEE. CDR3 in DNA: TGTGCCAGCAGCTCCGGGCCGACTGGAGCCGAGACCCAGTACTTC. Its translation: CASSSGPTGAETQYF.

There are a few counts of this clone. J is TRBJ1-1 and V is TRBV9; D gene unclear. The V end lost 4 bases, the J end lost 3 bases, and 13 bases lay between the germline ends. This CDR3 contains 14 residues. CDR1 and CDR2 from the germline V gene are SGDLS and YYNGEE. CDR3 region: CASSPQNGHTEAFF. The CDR3 DNA reads TGTGCCAGCAGCCCCCAAAACGGGCACACTGAAGCTTTCTTT.

The gene calls are TRBV7-9 and TRBJ2-5, with 9 bases lining up with TRBD2. The CDR3 covers 16 residues. Germline CDR1 SEHNR, CDR2 FQNEAQ (reference sequence). V was clipped by 1 base and J by 2 bases; unmatched bases: 5. The CDR3: CASSLGVAGEQETQYF. In DNA form, the CDR3 reads TGTGCCAGCAGCTTAGGAGTAGCGGGGGAGCAAGAGACCCAGTACTTC.

This rearrangement joins TRBV19 to TRBJ1-1; D call uncertain. This CDR3 spans 16 amino acids. The V end lost 0 bases, the J end lost 0 bases, and 11 bases lay between the germline ends. CDR1 is LNHDA, CDR2 SQIVND, per germline (reference sequence). The CDR3 nucleotides are TGTGCCAGTAGTATAGAATCTCTGAACCTGAACACTGAAGCTTTCTTT. Translated, it gives CASSIESLNLNTEAFF. Full variable domain (missing parts from reference TRBV19 and TRBJ1-1): DGGITQSPKYLFRKEGQNVTLSCEQNLNHDAMYWYRQDPGQGLRLIYYSQIVNDFQKGDIAEGYSVSREKKESFPLTVTSAQKNPTAFYLCASSIESLNLNTEAFFGQGTRLTVV.

CDR3 nucleotides: TGTGCCAGGGGGCGCAGGGGCCCTTCACCCTACAATGAGCAGTTCTTC. Its translation: CARGRRGPSPYNEQFF. The chain combines TRBV13 with TRBJ2-1; tentative D call: TRBD1 (6 bases). The CDR3 loop spans 16 amino acids. Germline values: CDR1 PRHDT, CDR2 FYEKMQ (reference sequence). The V end lost 9 bases, the J end lost 2 bases, and 20 bases lay between the germline ends.

The rearrangement joins TRBV5-6 to TRBJ2-5, with TRBD1 matching 9 bases. The CDR3 covers 15 residues. CDR1 and CDR2 from the germline V gene are SGHDT and YYEEEE. V trimming: 2 bases; J trimming: 2 bases; junction bases outside the gene matches: 4. The CDR3 region is CASSFGDRAQETQYF. The CDR3 DNA sequence: TGTGCCAGCAGCTTTGGGGACAGGGCACAAGAGACCCAGTACTTC.

The genes are TRBV5-1 and TRBJ1-1; perhaps TRBD1 as D (5 bases). The germline V and J ends were trimmed by 4 bases and 1 base, with 20 bases remaining between them. The CDR3 is made up of 17 amino acids. Germline V gives CDR1 SGHRS, CDR2 YFSETQ. The CDR3 sequence: CASSPSSSAGRNTEAFF. The CDR3 nucleotides are TGCGCCAGCAGCCCGAGTAGTTCGGCAGGGAGGAACACTGAAGCTTTCTTT.

The J gene is TRBJ1-1, the V gene TRBV6-6, with D maybe TRBD1 (6 bases). Deletions cut 6 bases from V and 6 bases from J, with 14 bases between. Per the germline V gene, CDR1 is MNHNY and CDR2 is SVGAGI (reference sequence). This CDR3 comprises 13 residues. CDR3: CASSGQSFPEAFF. Here the CDR3 DNA reads TGTGCCAGCAGCGGACAGTCTTTCCCTGAAGCTTTCTTT.

In DNA, the CDR3 is TGTGCCAGCGACACAGGGGGCACCTATAATTCACCCCTCCACTTT. This encodes CASDTGGTYNSPLHF. The chain uses TRBV28 and TRBJ1-6, with 9 bases that match TRBD1. Germline loops: CDR1 MDHEN, CDR2 SYDVKM. J lost 2 bases, V lost 8 bases, and 4 bases had no gene match. The CDR3 spans 15 residues.

The DNA for the CDR3 is TGTGCCAGCAGCTTAGGGGACAGGGGGGCCTACGAGCAGTACTTC. This translates into CASSLGDRGAYEQYF. The rearrangement uses TRBV11-2 and TRBJ2-7; 11 bases fit TRBD1. The CDR3 extends over 15 amino acids. Germline values: CDR1 SGHAT, CDR2 FQNNGV. Trimming cost V 1 base and J 2 bases; bases outside gene matches: 1.